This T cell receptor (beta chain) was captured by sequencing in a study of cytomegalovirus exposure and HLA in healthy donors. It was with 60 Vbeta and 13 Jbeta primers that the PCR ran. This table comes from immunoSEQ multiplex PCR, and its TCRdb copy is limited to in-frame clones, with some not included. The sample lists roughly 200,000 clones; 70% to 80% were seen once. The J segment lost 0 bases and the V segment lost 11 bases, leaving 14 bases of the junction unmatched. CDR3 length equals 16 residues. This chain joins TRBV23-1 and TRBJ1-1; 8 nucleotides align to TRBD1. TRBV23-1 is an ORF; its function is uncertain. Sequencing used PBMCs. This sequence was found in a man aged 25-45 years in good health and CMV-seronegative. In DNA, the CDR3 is TGCGCCGCCACGGGACAGGCACACTCTATGAACACTGAAGCTTTCTTT. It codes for CAATGQAHSMNTEAFF.